The entry that follows covers one T cell receptor (beta chain) sequence. Its specific antigen is unknown. The input lacks base qualities; no much larger clone sits a single base away. TCRbeta CDR3 regions were amplified from genomic DNA using the immunoSEQ Assay, a bias-controlled multiplex PCR. For the original study's pipeline: Within the assay, amplification of reference gene primers was used to estimate how many nucleated cells each sample contained. To quantify the absolute abundance of each unique TCRbeta CDR3 rearrangement, sequence reads were collapsed and filtered. For each sample, productive Simpson clonality was calculated as the square root of Simpson's diversity index across productive rearrangements. TCRdb stores this immuneACCESS table with in-frame sequences only. Part of the clones is absent; in the studies checked, under half of the shortfall reflects unresolved V genes, and no reason is known for the rest. V and J calls and clone size are copied from that table; D and trimming were computed from the DNA. A total of about 310,000 clones appear in this sample, 80% to 90% of them only once. 2.2% of the sample goes to the ten largest clones.

Inclusive of the bounding cysteine and phenylalanine, the CDR3 is 15 residues long. The entry retains the CDR3 DNA only, 45 bases that are in frame from base 1. V loses 4 bases of germline sequence and J loses 0 bases, and the interval between the two ends is 13 bases. The germline V gene specifies SGHRS as CDR1 and YFSETQ as CDR2. This record belongs to a study of blood T cell repertoires in COVID-19 (dated by TCRdb to 2018 to 2020). Regarding the complete study: Samples covering the acute and convalescent phases of COVID-19 were provided by collaborators in the United States, Italy and Spain. The material from the prospective study consisted of cDNA or gDNA derived from T cells, B-cell-depleted T cells, or PBMCs. The dataset comprised deeply sampled blood TCRbeta repertoires from subjects exposed to, actively infected with, or recovered from COVID-19. A freely available public database, intended as a resource for researchers studying the immune response to SARS-CoV-2, is where the repertoires were released. The samples were drawn from the first 160 participants of the ongoing ImmuneRACE study and from 1,200 or so subjects provided by 6 global collaborators. Nearly every sample came with metadata listing a de-identified subject ID, COVID-19 status, age in years and sex. HLA class I and class II types, where available, came from metadata supplied by the sample provider rather than from assay-based typing.

Enrolling through a virtual design, the prospective study's participants ranged in age from roughly 18 to 89 years and lived across 24 United States geographic areas. In the prospective study, participants were assigned to cohorts based on the clinical history participants reported in a screening survey and a study questionnaire. For ImmuneRACE Cohort 3, a participant was defined as recovered based on two consecutive negative NP/OP PCR tests, clearance by a healthcare professional, or resolution of symptoms. In the prospective study, mobile phlebotomists collected whole blood, serum and a nasopharyngeal or oropharyngeal swab from each participant. Prospective study participants could optionally give additional blood draws and questionnaires over a roughly 2-month period. Before DNA extraction, blood samples from the prospective study were shipped at room temperature or frozen. Beyond this particular receptor, the publication reports: Clinical and demographic metadata were provided uncurated, with the amount varying by source and participant.

The chain is assembled from TRBV5-1 and TRBJ1-1, with no D gene named confidently. This clonotype originated in a man aged 30-40 years who had recovered from COVID-19. What was sequenced was PBMCs or T cells enriched from blood (not recorded which). The CDR3 amino acid sequence is: CASSDLRPVNTEAFF. The sequenced DNA: TGCGCCAGCAGCGACCTGCGGCCGGTGAACACTGAAGCTTTCTTT.